These 30 T cell receptor beta chains originate from one sample sequenced in a study of cytomegalovirus exposure and HLA in healthy donors. Primers included in the PCR were 60 Vbeta and 13 Jbeta primers. Assay: immunoSEQ multiplex PCR; the TCRdb copy retains only in-frame clones and omits some. The table has over 80,000 clones, roughly 76% seen once. The sample taken for sequencing was PBMCs. The receptors originated from a man aged 35 to 55 in good health and CMV-seronegative.

This clone has just one count. This chain connects TRBV2 to TRBJ2-2; D might be TRBD1 (6 bases). The CDR3 has 13 residues. The V end lost 6 bases, the J end lost 7 bases, and 12 bases lay between the germline ends. Germline V gene lookup returns CDR1 SNHLY and CDR2 FYNNEI. The DNA for the CDR3 is TGTGCCAGCAGGCAGGGGAGATACGGGGAGCTGTTTTTT. Translating gives CASRQGRYGELFF.

In its sample, this clone was seen a few times. The chain employs TRBV2 and TRBJ1-1; D is unclear. This CDR3 contains 13 residues. Germline V gene data show CDR1 as SNHLY and CDR2 as FYNNEI. V was cut by 11 bases and J by 4 bases, with 17 bases left in between. CDR3 coding DNA: TGTGCCGCCCGCCCTGAGGGAGGCACTGAAGCTTTCTTT. As protein: CAARPEGGTEAFF. Using reference TRBV2 and TRBJ1-1 for the parts outside the CDR3, the full variable domain is EPEVTQTPSHQVTQMGQEVILRCVPISNHLYFYWYRQILGQKVEFLVSFYNNEISEKSEIFDDQFSVERPDGSNFTLKIRSTKLEDSAMYFCAARPEGGTEAFFGQGTRLTVV.

CDR3 protein: CASSPGQGADYGYTF. CDR3 bases: TGTGCCAGCTCCCCCGGCCAGGGGGCCGACTATGGCTACACCTTC. This rearrangement joins TRBV18 to TRBJ1-2; TRBD1 agrees at 8 bases. V was clipped by 6 bases and J by 3 bases; unmatched bases: 9. CDR1 is KGHSH and CDR2 is LQKENI in the germline V gene. The CDR3 spans 15 residues. Complete variable domain (other parts from reference TRBV18 and TRBJ1-2): NAGVMQNPRHLVRRRGQEARLRCSPMKGHSHVYWYRQLPEEGLKFMVYLQKENIIDESGMPKERFSAEFPKEGPSILRIQQVVRGDSAAYFCASSPGQGADYGYTFGSGTRLTVV.

V usage is TRBV11-2 and J usage is TRBJ1-1; D may be TRBD1 (5 bases). Germline V gives CDR1 SGHAT, CDR2 FQNNGV. Trimming took off 7 bases at V and 5 bases at J, with 17 bases between the two ends. The CDR3 loop spans 14 amino acids. CDR3 loop: CASTEPGVGTEAFF. CDR3 bases: TGTGCCAGCACCGAACCGGGGGTGGGGACTGAAGCTTTCTTT.

This clone was seen once. V is TRBV18 and J is TRBJ2-6; a weak D match, TRBD2 (5 bases). The CDR3 is 21 residues long. Germline V gene lookup returns CDR1 KGHSH and CDR2 LQKENI. Trimming stripped 4 bases from V and 0 bases from J, with 25 bases between. As DNA, the CDR3 is TGTGCCAGCTCACTCCTCAGAGGGCAGCAAAACACCCTCTCTGGGGCCAACGTCCTGACTTTC. This translates into CASSLLRGQQNTLSGANVLTF.

The V gene is TRBV4-2, the J gene TRBJ2-7; TRBD1 matches 7 bases. The CDR3 covers 16 residues. V gave up 2 bases and J gave up 7 bases; unmatched junction bases: 14. The germline CDR1 and CDR2 sequences are LGHNA and YNFKEQ. CDR3 amino acids: CASSQSLKGASLEQYF. CDR3 sequence (DNA): TGTGCCAGCAGCCAATCCCTAAAGGGGGCCTCCCTAGAGCAGTACTTC.

This clone occurred once. The chain recombines TRBV11-2 with TRBJ2-7; D not resolved. From germline, CDR1 is SGHAT and CDR2 FQNNGV. The CDR3 has 13 amino acids. V was trimmed by 2 bases and J by 2 bases, leaving 7 bases between them. The CDR3 bases are TGTGCCAGCAGCTTACGAGGCCCCTACGAGCAGTACTTC. Protein product: CASSLRGPYEQYF.

In DNA, the CDR3 is TGTGCCAGCAGCCCGACAGGGGGCCGAAACACCATATATTTT. Its protein product is CASSPTGGRNTIYF. The gene calls are TRBV5-6 and TRBJ1-3; 10 bases line up with TRBD1. V dropped 4 bases and J dropped 5; count of bases not matched to a gene: 3. CDR1 is SGHDT, CDR2 YYEEEE, per germline. This CDR3 comprises 14 residues.

V and J are TRBV19 and TRBJ2-7, with 8 bases aligning to TRBD1. The V gene's germline CDR1 is LNHDA and CDR2 SQIVND (reference sequence). Trimming removed 5 bases from V and 2 bases from J; junction bases left unmatched: 5. The CDR3 runs to 14 residues. CDR3 in DNA: TGTGCCAGTAGTGACACAGGGGGAACCTACGAGCAGTACTTC. Protein sequence: CASSDTGGTYEQYF.

CDR3 in DNA: TGTGCCACCAGCAGGGGACAGGGGGCGTCCTACGAGCAGTACTTC. Translated: CATSRGQGASYEQYF. The chain combines TRBV15 with TRBJ2-7; 12 nucleotides line up with TRBD1. The ends lost 3 bases at V and 1 base at J; junction bases unmatched: 1. The CDR3 contains 15 residues. From germline, CDR1 is LNHNV and CDR2 YYDKDF (reference sequence).

This chain links TRBV7-9 with TRBJ2-7, with 8 bases identical to TRBD1. Unmatched junction bases numbered 5, after V lost 1 base and J lost 3 bases. The CDR3 contains 15 residues. Germline CDR1 SEHNR, CDR2 FQNEAQ (reference sequence). The CDR3 nucleotides are TGTGCCAGCAGCTTAGGGACAGGGCCCCACTACGAGCAGTACTTC. It codes for CASSLGTGPHYEQYF.

This clone was detected once. The V and J genes are TRBV5-1 and TRBJ2-2; D is perhaps TRBD2 (6 bases). The CDR3 has 17 amino acids. Trimming took 1 base from V and 0 from J, leaving 13 bases between them. Germline assignment: CDR1 SGHRS and CDR2 YFSETQ. CDR3 sequence reads: CASSLPLGGSNTGELFF. The CDR3 coding sequence is TGCGCCAGCAGCTTGCCTCTGGGAGGCTCGAACACCGGGGAGCTGTTTTTT.

This clone was found a few times. The J gene is TRBJ1-1, the V gene TRBV7-8, with a weak D call TRBD1 (6 bases). Looked up from germline, CDR1 is SGHVS and CDR2 is FQNEAQ. This CDR3 is built from 14 residues. The V and J ends lost 5 bases and 1 base respectively, with 11 bases between them. This chain's CDR3 is CASSTGIPNTEAFF. The DNA of the CDR3 is TGTGCCAGCAGCACAGGGATCCCGAACACTGAAGCTTTCTTT.

This clone was seen once. V and J are TRBV7-8 and TRBJ2-2, with 10 bases matching TRBD1. This CDR3 has 16 residues. Germline V gene sequence: CDR1 SGHVS, CDR2 FQNEAQ. V shed 4 bases, J shed 3 bases, and the junction held 5 bases outside the gene matches. DNA of the CDR3: TGTGCCAGCAGCTCAAGGACAGGGGGGCACACCGGGGAGCTGTTTTTT. Its protein product is CASSSRTGGHTGELFF.

This chain uses TRBV5-1 with TRBJ2-7; 12 bases map to TRBD2. The length of the CDR3 is 18 residues. CDR1 is SGHRS, CDR2 YFSETQ, per germline. V trimming: 0 bases; J trimming: 6 bases; junction bases outside the gene matches: 13. CDR3 in amino acids: CASSLDLAGGPSPSEQYF. The DNA of the CDR3 is TGCGCCAGCAGCTTGGATCTAGCGGGGGGGCCTTCGCCCTCCGAGCAGTACTTC.

The rearrangement joins TRBV19 to TRBJ1-6; a weak D match, TRBD1 (6 bases). The CDR3 is 15 residues long. The germline V gene has CDR1 LNHDA and CDR2 SQIVND (reference sequence). Trimming shortened V by 3 bases and J by 2 bases, and 8 bases separated the two germline ends. The CDR3 bases are TGTGCCAGTAGTATCGGGGGGCCCTATAATTCACCCCTCCACTTT. This codes for CASSIGGPYNSPLHF.

The chain carries TRBV4-3 and TRBJ2-1; the match to TRBD2 covers 8 bases. With V trimmed by 0 bases and J by 7 bases, 5 bases remained unmatched. In germline, CDR1 is LGHNA, CDR2 YSLEER. The CDR3 sequence is 15 residues long. CDR3 in DNA: TGCGCCAGCAGCCAAGATTGGGCTAGCGGGAATGAGCAGTTCTTC. As protein: CASSQDWASGNEQFF.

The chain joins TRBV29-1 to TRBJ1-2; D call uncertain. The CDR3 is made up of 11 amino acids. V lost 4 bases and J lost 4, with 7 bases in between. Germline assignment: CDR1 SQVTM and CDR2 ANQGSEA. The CDR3 coding sequence is TGCAGCGTTGGTTCCAGCTATGGCTACACCTTC. Translated: CSVGSSYGYTF.

The chain combines TRBV10-3 with TRBJ1-6; D might be TRBD1 (6 bases). The CDR3 totals 17 residues. The V gene lost 8 bases and the J gene lost 0 bases, with 17 bases spanning the gap. Looked up from germline, CDR1 is ENHRY and CDR2 is SYGVKD. The CDR3 nucleotides are TGTGCCATCCGGGGACACAGTACAAGCTCCTATAATTCACCCCTCCACTTT. It encodes CAIRGHSTSSYNSPLHF.

A few counts support this clone. The chain is built from TRBV27 and TRBJ1-1; 9 positions match TRBD1. Germline-derived CDR1 and CDR2 are MNHEY and SMNVEV (reference sequence). The V and J ends lost 6 bases and 11 bases, in that order; junction bases with no gene match: 13. The CDR3 sequence is 14 residues long. CDR3 DNA sequence: TGTGCCAGCAGACCCAGGACAGGGGAATGGTGGGCTTTCTTT. It specifies CASRPRTGEWWAFF.

This chain connects TRBV5-5 to TRBJ1-4; 7 bases agree with TRBD1. Germline assignment: CDR1 SGHKS and CDR2 YYEKEE (reference sequence). J was trimmed by 7 bases and V by 4 bases; bases with no gene match: 10. The CDR3 runs to 15 residues. The CDR3 coding sequence is TGTGCCAGCAGCCGTCAGACAGGGTCGGTTGAAAAACTGTTTTTT. This codes for CASSRQTGSVEKLFF.

This clone was found a few times. The chain is built from TRBV6-5 and TRBJ1-2; TRBD1 aligns across 8 bases. Unmatched junction bases numbered 7, after V lost 5 bases and J lost 5 bases. Germline CDR1 is MNHEY and CDR2 is SVGAGI. The CDR3 totals 14 residues. CDR3 bases: TGTGCCAGCAGTGCCGCCAGGGGGCTTTATGGCTACACCTTC. It specifies CASSAARGLYGYTF.

This clone is a singleton in its sample. Here the CDR3 DNA reads TGTGCCAGCAGCTTTTTAGGGCAGGGTCATTACGAGCAGTACTTC. Amino acids: CASSFLGQGHYEQYF. The chain uses TRBV7-9 and TRBJ2-7; D might be TRBD1 (5 bases). The CDR3 runs 15 residues. Germline CDR1 SEHNR, CDR2 FQNEAQ (reference sequence). Trimming stripped 3 bases from V and 4 bases from J, with 16 bases between. Together with reference TRBV7-9 and TRBJ2-7, the CDR3 gives the full variable domain: DTGVSQNPRHKITKRGQNVTFRCDPISEHNRLYWYRQTLGQGPEFLTYFQNEAQLEKSRLLSDRFSAERPKGSFSTLEIQRTEQGDSAMYLCASSFLGQGHYEQYFGPGTRLTVT.

The V and J genes are TRBV5-1 and TRBJ2-1; 8 nucleotides line up with TRBD2. Germline values: CDR1 SGHRS, CDR2 YFSETQ. The CDR3 is 15 residues long. The V gene end was trimmed by 2 bases and the J gene end by 4 bases; junction bases not matched to a gene: 5. The CDR3 protein is CASSFSGAAYNEQFF. The DNA for the CDR3 is TGCGCCAGCAGCTTTAGCGGGGCCGCGTACAATGAGCAGTTCTTC.

The chain recombines TRBV9 with TRBJ1-1; a weak D match, TRBD1 (5 bases). The CDR3 spans 14 residues. The V end lost 1 base, the J end lost 1 base, and 8 bases lay between the germline ends. Per germline, CDR1 SGDLS and CDR2 YYNGEE. The CDR3 spells CASSVQGGNTEAFF. As DNA, the CDR3 is TGTGCCAGCAGCGTACAGGGCGGGAACACTGAAGCTTTCTTT.

V usage is TRBV7-3 and J usage is TRBJ2-1; 11 positions match TRBD2. Per germline, CDR1 SGHTA and CDR2 FQGTGA. The CDR3 runs 15 residues. V shed 5 bases, J shed 4 bases, and the junction held 4 bases outside the gene matches. CDR3 in amino acids: CASSTLAGGYNEQFF. Written as DNA, the CDR3 is TGTGCCAGCAGCACTCTAGCGGGGGGTTACAATGAGCAGTTCTTC.

The J gene is TRBJ1-1, the V gene TRBV18, with D possibly matching TRBD1 (6 bases). The CDR3 sequence is 12 residues long. Trimming left V 5 bases short and J 7 bases short, with 11 bases between. The V gene's germline CDR1 is KGHSH and CDR2 LQKENI. The CDR3 bases are TGTGCCAGCTCATACACAGGGATTGAAGCTTTCTTT. Its protein product is CASSYTGIEAFF.

The genes are TRBV13 and TRBJ2-5; D gene unclear. CDR3 size: 14 residues. The V end lost 3 bases, the J end lost 0 bases, and 8 bases lay between the germline ends. Per germline, CDR1 PRHDT and CDR2 FYEKMQ (reference sequence). The CDR3 DNA is TGTGCCAGCAGCTTTTGGTCTAACCAAGAGACCCAGTACTTC. Translating gives CASSFWSNQETQYF.

The J gene is TRBJ2-6, the V gene TRBV4-1; D not certain. Germline values: CDR1 MGHRA, CDR2 YSYEKL. The CDR3 is made up of 16 amino acids. Trimming left V 4 bases short and J 4 bases short, with 14 bases between. CDR3 in DNA: TGCGCCAGCAGCCTCTCGATGGCGGCGGGGGCCAACGTCCTGACTTTC. Translating it yields CASSLSMAAGANVLTF.

The CDR3 nucleotides read TGTGCCTGGAGTGTACAGGGTAGGAGCAATCAGCCCCAGCATTTT. It yields the protein CAWSVQGRSNQPQHF. V and J are TRBV30 and TRBJ1-5; D is perhaps TRBD1 (6 bases). The CDR3 is made up of 15 amino acids. V was pared by 0 bases and J by 1 base, with 10 bases between. Per the germline V gene, CDR1 is GTSNPN and CDR2 is SVGIG (reference sequence).